This T cell receptor beta chain was found in a study of CD8+ T cells in alopecia areata. Across the study: Treatment of the treated patients consisted of oral tofacitinib, 5 to 10 mg twice daily.

General observations from the study: The treated group had a single nonresponder, limiting CD8+ expansion-response conclusions.

Indicated treatment: oral pan-JAK inhibitor, 5-10 mg twice daily. Sampling of alopecia areata patients yielded lesional scalp punch biopsies as well as peripheral blood. After isolation, RNA underwent reverse transcription to generate cDNA as the sequencing template. Using immunoSEQ multiplex PCR, the repertoire was profiled, and TCRdb retains in-frame clones only, with some absent. The sample contains about 220,000 clones, around three fifths of which appear only once. Of note for this clone: The antigen is not known.

Germline V CDR1 and CDR2: GTSNPN, SVGIG (reference sequence). Trimming removed 5 bases from V and 1 base from J, with 14 bases in between. The CDR3 sequence is 14 residues long. This chain connects TRBV30 to TRBJ1-1, with D possibly being TRBD1 (6 bases). This material consisted of CD4+ T cells sorted from blood, taken at week 4, from a patient treated with tofacitinib. The clonotype was recovered from a human donor with alopecia areata. The CDR3: CAWSTGLANTEAFF. CDR3 sequence (DNA): TGTGCCTGGTCGACAGGACTCGCGAACACTGAAGCTTTCTTT. Drawing the rest from reference TRBV30 and TRBJ1-1, the complete variable domain is SQTIHQWPATLVQPVGSPLSLECTVEGTSNPNLYWYRQAAGRGLQLLFYSVGIGQISSEVPQNLSASRPQDRQFILSSKKLLLSDSGFYLCAWSTGLANTEAFFGQGTRLTVV.